This T cell receptor beta chain came from a study of blood T cell repertoires in COVID-19. As for the study in general: Acute and convalescent COVID-19 specimens originated in the United States, Italy and Spain. PBMCs, B-cell-depleted T cells, or T cells were the source of the cDNA or gDNA that made up the material.

Cohorts were assigned according to the clinical history that participants reported. Individuals in the exposed group had encountered a COVID-19 case within 2 weeks preceding study entry. Here immunoSEQ multiplex PCR was the method, and the copy in TCRdb shows in-frame clones only, minus some. The data hold some 200,000 clones, with under 90% observed a single time. CDR3 length equals 13 residues. Trimming cost V 4 bases and J 12 bases; bases outside gene matches: 11. CDR1 is SGDLS, CDR2 YYNGEE, per germline. Sample: PBMCs or T cells enriched from blood (not recorded which). The chain is built from TRBV9 and TRBJ1-1; 8 positions match TRBD1. The receptor comes from a woman between 50 and 59 years old who had been exposed to COVID-19. CDR3 residues: CASSTRPGGETFF. DNA of the CDR3: TGTGCCAGCAGCACCAGGCCAGGGGGCGAAACTTTCTTT. Drawing the rest from reference TRBV9 and TRBJ1-1, the complete variable domain is DSGVTQTPKHLITATGQRVTLRCSPRSGDLSVYWYQQSLDQGLQFLIQYYNGEERAKGNILERFSAQQFPDLHSELNLSSLELGDSALYFCASSTRPGGETFFGQGTRLTVV.